This entry lists 2 T cell receptor beta chains sequenced from one sample in a study of cytomegalovirus exposure and HLA in healthy donors. The PCR was carried out with 60 Vbeta primers and 13 Jbeta primers. TCRdb keeps only in-frame clones here, not all; method: immunoSEQ multiplex PCR. The sample yields 75,000 to 100,000 clones, 80% seen once. Sequencing was carried out using PBMCs. Every receptor here comes from a man younger than 40 in good health and CMV-seronegative.

V is TRBV5-4 and J is TRBJ2-7; TRBD1 is a possible D gene (7 bases). The germline gives CDR1 SGHNT, CDR2 YYREEE (reference sequence). The CDR3 is made up of 15 amino acids. Trimming shortened V by 3 bases and J by 7 bases, and 20 bases separated the two germline ends. The CDR3 loop reads CASSWDGGGSSEQYF. DNA of the CDR3: TGTGCCAGCAGCTGGGATGGAGGGGGCTCAAGTGAGCAGTACTTC. The full variable domain, in which reference TRBV5-4 and TRBJ2-7 provide the parts outside the CDR3, is ETGVTQSPTHLIKTRGQQVTLRCSSQSGHNTVSWYQQALGQGPQFIFQYYREEENGRGNFPPRFSGLQFPNYSSELNVNALELDDSALYLCASSWDGGGSSEQYFGPGTRLTVT.

The chain uses TRBV5-1 and TRBJ2-2, with D maybe TRBD2 (6 bases). Germline lookup yields CDR1 SGHRS and CDR2 YFSETQ. V lost 0 bases and J lost 5, with 11 bases in between. CDR3 length equals 15 residues. CDR3 sequence: CASSLVGGETGELFF. The DNA for the CDR3 is TGCGCCAGCAGCTTGGTCGGAGGGGAAACCGGGGAGCTGTTTTTT.